This TCR beta chain emerged from a study of blood T cell repertoires in COVID-19. Study summary: COVID-19 samples, acute and convalescent, were from the United States, Italy and Spain. The cDNA or gDNA used as material had been derived from T cells, B-cell-depleted T cells, or PBMCs.

How the authors handled the data: For nucleated cells, counts were estimated from reference gene primer amplification. Using immunoSEQ multiplex PCR, the repertoire was profiled, and TCRdb retains in-frame clones only, with some absent. The V and J calls and the clone size are those of that table, but D and trimming were determined from the DNA. The table lists 50,000 to 85,000 clones, approximately 91% of them singletons, with less than 9.5% in the top ten. Looked up from germline, CDR1 is SGHAT and CDR2 is FQNNGV. This CDR3 has 16 residues. Unmatched junction bases numbered 10, after V lost 1 base and J lost 6 bases.

The sequenced sample was peripheral blood. The genes are TRBV11-2 and TRBJ2-3, with 7 positions matching TRBD2. This clonotype was sampled from a human donor in a cohort sampled during active COVID-19. CDR3 DNA sequence: TGTGCCAGCAGCTTAGCGGGGGGAACCACTGCTGATACGCAGTATTTT. It is translated as CASSLAGGTTADTQYF.